This T cell receptor beta chain emerged from a study of blood T cells in healthy people across ages. Study outcomes and limitations: Reliance upon unsorted PBMCs precluded definitive naive versus antigen-experienced comparison.

Healthy individuals of Caucasian origin from Russia, aged roughly 6 to 100, served as donors. This clonotype was seen ten or more times. Antigen unknown. Primers used in a second PCR of about 7 to 12 cycles were a sample-barcoded 5' primer and a J-beta primer mix. TCRdb called the 5' RACE reads again in MiXCR, with one record for every CDR3 protein. This table has more than 600,000 distinct CDR3 sequences, 20% to 25% appearing once. The CDR3 contains 14 residues. Germline V gene data show CDR1 as MDHEN and CDR2 as SYDVKM. J was trimmed by 2 bases and V by 3 bases; bases with no gene match: 4. This same sample was also part of a study on T cells of mothers and their children.

The material sequenced was blood. The origin of this receptor is a boy aged 5-17 years in good health. The chain employs TRBV28 and TRBJ2-7, with TRBD2 identical over 7 bases. The CDR3 DNA is TGTGCCAGCAGTTTCCCTAGCGGAACCTACGAGCAGTACTTC. Protein: CASSFPSGTYEQYF.